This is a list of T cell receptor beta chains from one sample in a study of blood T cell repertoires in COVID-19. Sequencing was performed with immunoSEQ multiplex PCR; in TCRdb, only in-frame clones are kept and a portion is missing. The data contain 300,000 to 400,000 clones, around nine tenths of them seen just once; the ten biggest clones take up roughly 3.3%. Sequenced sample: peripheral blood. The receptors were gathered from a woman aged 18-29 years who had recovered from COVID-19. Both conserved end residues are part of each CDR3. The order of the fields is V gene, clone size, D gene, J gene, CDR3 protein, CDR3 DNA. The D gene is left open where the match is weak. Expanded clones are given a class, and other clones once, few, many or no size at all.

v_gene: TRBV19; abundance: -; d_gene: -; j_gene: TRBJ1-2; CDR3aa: CASSTPGSGSGYTF; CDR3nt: TGTGCCAGTAGTACCCCGGGTAGCGGGAGTGGCTACACCTTC
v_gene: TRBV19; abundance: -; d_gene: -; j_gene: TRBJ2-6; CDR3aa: CASSIGRGNSGANVLTF; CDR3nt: TGTGCCAGTAGTATAGGACGGGGTAACTCTGGGGCCAACGTCCTGACTTTC
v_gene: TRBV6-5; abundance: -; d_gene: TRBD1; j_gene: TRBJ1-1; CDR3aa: CASLNRGQGTEAFF; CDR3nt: TGTGCCAGCCTCAACAGGGGGCAAGGAACTGAAGCTTTCTTT
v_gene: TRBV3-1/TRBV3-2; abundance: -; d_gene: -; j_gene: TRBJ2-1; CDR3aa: CASSHKPLVSGTGEQFF; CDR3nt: TGTGCCAGCAGCCACAAGCCCCTAGTTTCCGGCACGGGTGAGCAGTTCTTC
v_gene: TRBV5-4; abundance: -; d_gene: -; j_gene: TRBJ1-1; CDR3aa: CASSSGWGNTEAFF; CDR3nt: TGTGCCAGCAGCTCAGGGTGGGGGAACACTGAAGCTTTCTTT
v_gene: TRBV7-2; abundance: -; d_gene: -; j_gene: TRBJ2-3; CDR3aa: CASSFGGLHTDTQYF; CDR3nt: TGTGCCAGCAGCTTCGGGGGACTTCACACAGATACGCAGTATTTT
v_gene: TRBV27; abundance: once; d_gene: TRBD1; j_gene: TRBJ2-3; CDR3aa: CASYPILAAGGKNTQYF; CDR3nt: TGTGCCAGCTACCCAATCTTAGCGGCAGGGGGCAAGAATACGCAGTATTTT
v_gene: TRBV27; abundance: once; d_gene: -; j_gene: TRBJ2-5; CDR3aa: CASSNSGVYQETQYF; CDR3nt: TGTGCCAGCAGTAATAGCGGAGTGTACCAAGAGACCCAGTACTTC
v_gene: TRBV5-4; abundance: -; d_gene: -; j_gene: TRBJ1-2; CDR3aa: CASSPRLGGANYGYTF; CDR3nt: TGTGCCAGCAGCCCGCGCCTTGGAGGGGCGAACTATGGCTACACCTTC
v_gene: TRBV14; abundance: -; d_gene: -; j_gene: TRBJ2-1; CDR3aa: CASSQDFGTQQFF; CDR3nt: TGTGCCAGCAGCCAAGATTTTGGGACACAACAGTTCTTC
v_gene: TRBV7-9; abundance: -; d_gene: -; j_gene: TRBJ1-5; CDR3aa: CASSLGLGQGFSNQPQHF; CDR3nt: TGTGCCAGCAGCTTAGGATTAGGTCAGGGATTTAGCAATCAGCCCCAGCATTTT
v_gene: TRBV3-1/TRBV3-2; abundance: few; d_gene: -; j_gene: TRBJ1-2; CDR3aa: CVQNYGYTF; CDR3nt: TGTGTACAGAACTATGGCTACACCTTC
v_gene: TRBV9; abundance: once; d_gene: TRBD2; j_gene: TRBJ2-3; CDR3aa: CASSRGGSGSSDTQYF; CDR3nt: TGTGCCAGCAGCCGGGGGGGTAGCGGGAGTTCAGATACGCAGTATTTT
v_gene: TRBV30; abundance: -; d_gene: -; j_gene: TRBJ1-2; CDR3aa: CAWSVTDGGGGYTF; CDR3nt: TGTGCCTGGAGTGTAACCGACGGGGGAGGCGGCTACACCTTC
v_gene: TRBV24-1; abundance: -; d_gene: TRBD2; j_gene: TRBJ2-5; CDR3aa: CATIHLAEDTKETQYF; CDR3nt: TGTGCCACCATCCATCTAGCGGAGGACACCAAAGAGACCCAGTACTTC
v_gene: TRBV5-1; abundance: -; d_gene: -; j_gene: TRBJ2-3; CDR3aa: CASSLGLRASTDTQYF; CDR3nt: TGCGCCAGCAGCTTGGGTCTGCGGGCAAGCACAGATACGCAGTATTTT
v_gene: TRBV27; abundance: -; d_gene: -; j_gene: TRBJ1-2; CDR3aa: CASSLSGEPYGYTF; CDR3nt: TGTGCCAGCAGTTTATCCGGGGAGCCTTATGGCTACACCTTC
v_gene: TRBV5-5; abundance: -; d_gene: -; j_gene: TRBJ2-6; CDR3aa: CASSFSGYGANVLTF; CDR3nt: TGTGCCAGCAGCTTTTCAGGGTATGGGGCCAACGTCCTGACTTTC
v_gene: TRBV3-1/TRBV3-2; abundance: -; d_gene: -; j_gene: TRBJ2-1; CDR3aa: CASSQLQRSNEQFF; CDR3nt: TGTGCCAGCAGCCAACTCCAGCGGTCAAATGAGCAGTTCTTC
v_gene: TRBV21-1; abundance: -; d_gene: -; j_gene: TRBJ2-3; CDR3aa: CASSKGASGGDTQYF; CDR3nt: TGTGCCAGCAGCAAAGGGGCTAGCGGAGGAGATACGCAGTATTTT
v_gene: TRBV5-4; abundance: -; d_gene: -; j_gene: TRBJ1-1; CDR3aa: CASSLVSGRGMNTEAFF; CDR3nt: TGTGCCAGCAGCTTGGTCTCCGGGCGAGGGATGAACACTGAAGCTTTCTTT
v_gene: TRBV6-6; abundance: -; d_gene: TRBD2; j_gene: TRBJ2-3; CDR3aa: CASSPRSGRPSTDTQYF; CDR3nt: TGTGCCAGCAGTCCCCGGAGCGGGAGGCCTAGCACAGATACGCAGTATTTT
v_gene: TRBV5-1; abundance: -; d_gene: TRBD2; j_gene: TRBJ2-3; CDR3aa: CASSELAGGRTDTQYF; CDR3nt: TGCGCCAGCAGCGAACTAGCGGGAGGGCGAACAGATACGCAGTATTTT
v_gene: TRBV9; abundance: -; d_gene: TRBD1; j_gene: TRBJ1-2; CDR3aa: CASSPQLDRGSDYTF; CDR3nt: TGTGCCAGCAGCCCACAGTTGGACAGGGGATCGGACTACACCTTC
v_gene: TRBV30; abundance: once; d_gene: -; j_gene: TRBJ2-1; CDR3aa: CAWSVRRGGEQFF; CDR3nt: TGTGCCTGGAGTGTGAGGCGCGGAGGTGAGCAGTTCTTC
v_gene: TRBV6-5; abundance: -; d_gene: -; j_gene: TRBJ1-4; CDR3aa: CASSYSRPGEKLFF; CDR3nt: TGTGCCAGCAGTTACTCCAGGCCGGGAGAAAAACTGTTTTTT
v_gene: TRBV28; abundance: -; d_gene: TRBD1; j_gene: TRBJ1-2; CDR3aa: CASSPDRGSGYTF; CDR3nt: TGTGCCAGCAGTCCTGACAGGGGGTCTGGCTACACCTTC
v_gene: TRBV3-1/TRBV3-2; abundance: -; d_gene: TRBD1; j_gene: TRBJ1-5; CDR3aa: CASSPARGLRDQPQHF; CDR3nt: TGTGCCAGCAGTCCGGCCAGGGGGCTAAGAGATCAGCCCCAGCATTTT
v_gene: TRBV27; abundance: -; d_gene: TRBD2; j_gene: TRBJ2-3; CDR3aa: CASSSTRLAGVSDTQYF; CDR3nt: TGTGCCAGCAGCTCCACTAGACTAGCGGGAGTTTCAGATACGCAGTATTTT
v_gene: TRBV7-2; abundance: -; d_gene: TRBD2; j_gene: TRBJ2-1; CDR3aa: CASSLDGLAVYNEQFF; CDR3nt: TGTGCCAGCAGCTTAGATGGACTAGCGGTCTACAATGAGCAGTTCTTC
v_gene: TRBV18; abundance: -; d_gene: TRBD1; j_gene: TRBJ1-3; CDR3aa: CASSPIRQGTGNTIYF; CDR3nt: TGTGCCAGCTCACCCATCCGACAGGGGACAGGAAACACCATATATTTT
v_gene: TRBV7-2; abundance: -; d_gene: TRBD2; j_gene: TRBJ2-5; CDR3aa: CASSSSSGSPPRETQYF; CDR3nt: TGTGCCAGCAGCTCATCTAGCGGGAGTCCCCCACGAGAGACCCAGTACTTC
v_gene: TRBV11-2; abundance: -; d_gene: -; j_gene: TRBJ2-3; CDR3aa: CASTIQGLGTDTQYF; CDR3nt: TGTGCCAGCACTATTCAGGGGTTGGGCACAGATACGCAGTATTTT
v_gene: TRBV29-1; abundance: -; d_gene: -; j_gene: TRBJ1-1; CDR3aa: CSAGEGGEYEAFF; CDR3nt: TGCAGCGCCGGCGAGGGGGGAGAATATGAAGCTTTCTTT
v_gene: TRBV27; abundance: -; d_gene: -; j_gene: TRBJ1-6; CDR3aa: CASSLLGLDLNNSPLHF; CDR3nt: TGTGCCAGCAGTTTACTGGGGCTCGATCTAAATAATTCACCCCTCCACTTT
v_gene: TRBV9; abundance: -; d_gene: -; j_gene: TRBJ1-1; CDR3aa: CASSVDRITEAFF; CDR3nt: TGTGCCAGCAGCGTAGACAGGATCACTGAAGCTTTCTTT
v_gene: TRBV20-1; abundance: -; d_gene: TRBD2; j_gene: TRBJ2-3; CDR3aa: CSASSSGRPDTQYF; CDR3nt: TGCAGTGCTAGTTCTAGCGGGAGGCCAGATACGCAGTATTTT
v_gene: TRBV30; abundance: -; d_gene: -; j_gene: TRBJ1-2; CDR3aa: CAWSVGGGYYGYTF; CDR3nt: TGTGCCTGGAGTGTAGGAGGAGGGTACTATGGCTACACCTTC
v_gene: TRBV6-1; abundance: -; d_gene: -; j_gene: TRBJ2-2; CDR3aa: CASSAWAMANTGELFF; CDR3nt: TGTGCCAGCAGTGCGTGGGCAATGGCGAACACCGGGGAGCTGTTTTTT
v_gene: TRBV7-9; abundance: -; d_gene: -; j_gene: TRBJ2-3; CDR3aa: CASIDGGGADTQYF; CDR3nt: TGTGCCAGCATTGACGGAGGGGGGGCAGATACGCAGTATTTT